The clone carrying this T cell receptor beta chain qualifies as medium-sized. Its specificity is not known. Assay: immunoSEQ multiplex PCR; the TCRdb copy retains only in-frame clones and omits some. The sample gives roughly 1,700 clones, around 24% of which show up once; about 15% is in the top ten. This entry comes from a study of T cells in localized non-small cell lung cancer. Study findings and constraints: Peak T cell clonality was found in uninvolved adjacent lung, exceeding tumor. Turning up in adjacent lung were a median roughly 59 of the top 100 tumor clones.

V lost 0 bases and J lost 6; bases outside the gene matches: 9. Germline V lookup: CDR1 ENHRY, CDR2 SYGVKD. The CDR3 has 16 residues. This sequence originates from a female donor older than 55 with stage II lung adenocarcinoma. This material consisted of normal lung tissue next to the tumor, taken before any cancer treatment. The V and J genes are TRBV10-3 and TRBJ2-7; 9 bases fit TRBD1. The CDR3 region is CAISESGGQGKAEQYF. The CDR3 DNA follows: TGTGCCATCAGTGAGTCTGGAGGACAGGGGAAGGCCGAGCAGTACTTC.